The T cell receptor (beta chain) under discussion was sequenced for a study of T-cell reconstitution after alpha-beta-depleted transplantation in children. Trimming took 2 bases from V and 5 from J, leaving 12 bases between them. Germline CDR1 is LGHDT and CDR2 is YNNKEL (reference sequence). This CDR3 contains 14 residues. Study-wide results and caveats: Diversity of TCRbeta at day 60 was high in some patients, arising from surviving recipient T cells and thymic progenitors. Several hundred expanded graft clones reportedly were the source of alpha-beta T cells about two months after transplant.

It was with unique molecular identifiers that the TCRbeta library was prepared. TCRdb passed the PCR reads through MiXCR, listing each CDR3 protein once. In the table there are roughly 240,000 distinct CDR3 sequences, approximately 8.9% of which are singletons. About this clonotype: No antigen is known for it. A read error may be the cause here, since a much bigger clone is one base away.

The chain combines TRBV3-1 with TRBJ1-2, with unresolved D. Sequencing was performed on PBMCs, mostly from graft donor cells, taken 180 days after TCRalphabeta/CD19-depleted stem cell transplant. This TCR was sampled from a male patient younger than 18 who had a stem cell transplant for acute lymphoblastic leukemia, so the T cells may come from the graft donor. The CDR3, as DNA: TGTGCCAGCAGCCAACGGTTTAGTGGGTATGGCTACACCTTC. Translating gives CASSQRFSGYGYTF.